This TCR beta chain was captured in a study of T cell changes during pregnancy in multiple sclerosis. The sample holds a few counts of this clone. The repertoire was sequenced with immunoSEQ multiplex PCR; TCRdb's copy has only in-frame clones and lacks some. This table has roughly 41,000 clones, approximately 94% appearing once. Germline loops: CDR1 LNHNV, CDR2 YYDKDF (reference sequence). V lost 3 bases and J lost 0; bases outside the gene matches: 11. The CDR3 consists of 17 residues. The chain uses TRBV15 and TRBJ2-7, with TRBD2 identical over 7 bases. The receptor's source is a female donor with multiple sclerosis, enrolled in a pregnancy study. The material sequenced was peripheral blood, taken in the third trimester of pregnancy. The CDR3 DNA reads as TGTGCCACCAGCAGTGTCCCTAGCGGAAAAAGCTCCTACGAGCAGTACTTC. The encoded protein is CATSSVPSGKSSYEQYF.